These 25 T cell receptor beta chains came from one sample sequenced in a study of T cell repertoires in cytomegalovirus infection. From the reads, TCRdb called clonotypes with MiXCR, one entry per CDR3 protein. The sample includes around 770,000 distinct CDR3 sequences, 25% to 30% seen only once; the top ten take around 13%. Antigens of these TCRs are unknown. The source was cultured CD8+ T cells from PBMCs, collected from culture after CMV antigen stimulation. These receptor sequences come from a human donor in good health (CMV status not recorded). Some clones in this sample may be carry-over from other donors' samples.

V usage is TRBV27 and J usage is TRBJ2-7; no clear D. This CDR3 has 12 residues. Deletions cut 8 bases from V and 5 bases from J, with 13 bases between. The V gene's germline CDR1 is MNHEY and CDR2 SMNVEV (reference sequence). The CDR3 bases are TGTGCCAGCGGCCCCATTGGAGACGAGCAGTACTTC. It translates to CASGPIGDEQYF.

This clonotype was counted a few times. This rearrangement joins TRBV5-6 to TRBJ1-1; D is possibly TRBD1 (6 bases). Germline CDR1 SGHDT, CDR2 YYEEEE. V was pared by 1 base and J by 6 bases, with 22 bases between. CDR3 size: 17 residues. The CDR3 bases are TGTGCCAGCAGCTTGATGGGGCAGGGGTTGTTATCGGCTGAAGCTTTCTTT. Translation gives CASSLMGQGLLSAEAFF.

The rearrangement joins TRBV27 to TRBJ2-7; D assignment may be TRBD1 or TRBD2 (5 bases each). V lost 7 bases, J lost 5 bases, and 15 bases lay in between. CDR3 length equals 13 residues. Germline V gives CDR1 MNHEY, CDR2 SMNVEV (reference sequence). The CDR3 sequence: CASTGTLSHEQYF. CDR3 in DNA: TGTGCCAGCACCGGGACCCTGTCGCACGAGCAGTACTTC.

The rearrangement uses TRBV27 and TRBJ1-6; D unclear. The V end was cut by 6 bases, the J end by 4 bases, with 19 bases between. Germline CDR1 is MNHEY and CDR2 is SMNVEV (reference sequence). This CDR3 has 17 residues. CDR3 DNA: TGTGCCAGCAGCCCCGAAATATCCGGCGGGTATAATTCACCCCTCCACTTT. This codes for CASSPEISGGYNSPLHF.

This clonotype was observed a handful of times. This chain joins TRBV7-9 and TRBJ2-1; tentatively, D is TRBD2 (6 bases). Trimming stripped 1 base from V and 9 bases from J, with 19 bases between. Germline V gene data show CDR1 as SEHNR and CDR2 as FQNEAQ (reference sequence). The CDR3 spans 16 residues. CDR3 DNA sequence: TGTGCCAGCAGCTTAGTGGAGGGGATTGGGAAATTTGAGCAGTTCTTC. It specifies CASSLVEGIGKFEQFF.

The gene calls are TRBV7-9 and TRBJ2-1, with 7 bases that match TRBD2. Germline V gene lookup returns CDR1 SEHNR and CDR2 FQNEAQ (reference sequence). The CDR3 length is 14 residues. The trim removed 5 bases at V and 5 bases at J, leaving 6 bases unmatched. CDR3 nucleotide sequence: TGTGCCAGCAGCCCGAGACTAGCCCACAATGAGCAGTTCTTC. Protein sequence: CASSPRLAHNEQFF.

This clonotype was seen only a few times. The J gene is TRBJ1-1, the V gene TRBV7-9; TRBD1 is a possible D gene (6 bases). Germline V gives CDR1 SEHNR, CDR2 FQNEAQ (reference sequence). The CDR3 length is 13 residues. With 5 bases removed from V and 7 bases from J, the gap between germline ends came to 14 bases. The CDR3 spells CASSLRRGDEAFF. In DNA, the CDR3 is TGTGCCAGCAGCCTAAGGAGGGGGGATGAAGCTTTCTTT.

The sample holds one count of this clonotype. V is TRBV29-1 and J is TRBJ2-3, with 11 bases identical to TRBD2. Unmatched junction bases numbered 0, after V lost 3 bases and J lost 4 bases. CDR1 is SQVTM and CDR2 is ANQGSEA in the germline V gene. The CDR3 spans 13 residues. This chain's CDR3 is CSVEGLAADTQYF. CDR3 nucleotide sequence: TGCAGCGTTGAGGGACTAGCGGCAGATACGCAGTATTTT.

The V call is TRBV7-9, the J call TRBJ2-7, with D tentatively TRBD1 (6 bases). The CDR3 spans 14 residues. Germline CDR1 reads SEHNR; CDR2 reads FQNEAQ (reference sequence). The ends were cut back, 1 base at V and 5 bases at J, with 12 bases in the middle. CDR3 sequence: CASSLGGQIDEQYF. CDR3 DNA: TGTGCCAGCAGCTTAGGTGGACAGATCGACGAGCAGTACTTC.

This chain connects TRBV3-1 to TRBJ2-5, with a tentative D call TRBD1 (6 bases). Germline V gene lookup returns CDR1 LGHDT and CDR2 YNNKEL (reference sequence). The V gene lost 4 bases and the J gene lost 2 bases, with 11 bases spanning the gap. This CDR3 has 14 residues. This chain's CDR3 is CASSLLRGQETQYF. For the CDR3, the DNA is TGTGCCAGCAGCCTTCTAAGGGGGCAAGAGACCCAGTACTTC.

This clonotype has a handful of counts. The J gene is TRBJ2-3, the V gene TRBV14; D possibly matches TRBD1 or TRBD2 (5 bases each). The CDR3 has 16 residues. The V end lost 7 bases, the J end lost 6 bases, and 23 bases lay between the germline ends. In germline, CDR1 is SGHDN, CDR2 FVKESK. DNA for the CDR3: TGTGCCAGCATGGAGTCGGGGACCCGCCGCGGGGATACGCAGTATTTT. Translation: CASMESGTRRGDTQYF.

This clonotype was counted at least ten times. V is TRBV5-4 and J is TRBJ1-3; 9 nucleotides line up with TRBD1. The CDR3 runs 18 residues. Germline-derived CDR1 and CDR2 are SGHNT and YYREEE (reference sequence). The V segment lost 4 bases and the J segment 3 bases; nucleotides outside the gene matches: 14. The CDR3 nucleotides read TGTGCCAGCAGCCCTACACCGGGACAGGGAATCCTTGGAAACACCATATATTTT. Protein: CASSPTPGQGILGNTIYF. Looking up the rest from reference TRBV5-4 and TRBJ1-3 gives the full variable domain: ETGVTQSPTHLIKTRGQQVTLRCSSQSGHNTVSWYQQALGQGPQFIFQYYREEENGRGNFPPRFSGLQFPNYSSELNVNALELDDSALYLCASSPTPGQGILGNTIYFGEGSWLTVV.

This clonotype was seen a handful of times. The chain has TRBV7-6 and TRBJ2-7; perhaps TRBD1 as D (5 bases). The CDR3 totals 17 residues. Trimming removed 5 bases from V and 0 bases from J, with 20 bases in between. Germline CDR1 reads SGHVS; CDR2 reads FNYEAQ. This CDR3 reads CASSPTIGAYISYEQYF. CDR3 coding DNA: TGTGCCAGCAGCCCTACCATTGGGGCATATATCTCCTACGAGCAGTACTTC.

V usage is TRBV6-8 and J usage is TRBJ2-3; D unresolved. V was trimmed by 0 bases and J by 1 base, leaving 11 bases between them. The CDR3 spans 16 residues. CDR1 is MNHGY and CDR2 is SAAAGT in the germline V gene. The DNA of the CDR3 is TGTGCCAGCAGTTACTCGAGAAGGTGGGGCACAGATACGCAGTATTTT. This translates into CASSYSRRWGTDTQYF.

The chain couples TRBV7-2 to TRBJ2-7; no reliable D call. Germline V lookup: CDR1 SGHTA, CDR2 FQGNSA. Trimming cost V 1 base and J 5 bases, with 12 bases left between them. This CDR3 has 14 amino acids. CDR3 loop: CASSLEGTHNEQYF. CDR3 nucleotide sequence: TGTGCCAGCAGCTTAGAGGGTACTCACAACGAGCAGTACTTC.

In this sample, this clonotype turned up a few times. J is TRBJ2-7 and V is TRBV12-3 or TRBV12-4, with a possible D match to TRBD2 (7 bases). The CDR3 is 13 residues long. With 5 bases removed from V and 5 bases from J, the gap between germline ends came to 13 bases. CDR3 loop: CASSPGGPNEQYF. Here the CDR3 DNA reads TGTGCCAGCAGTCCGGGGGGCCCAAACGAGCAGTACTTC.

This clonotype was picked up a small number of times. The J gene is TRBJ2-6, the V gene TRBV7-3; tentatively, D is TRBD2 (5 bases). V lost 10 bases, J lost 4 bases, and 26 bases lay in between. CDR1 and CDR2 from the germline V gene are SGHTA and FQGTGA. CDR3 length: 18 amino acids. CDR3 amino acids: CATASISGRETGANVLTF. CDR3 sequence (DNA): TGTGCCACCGCGTCGATTTCGGGAAGGGAGACCGGGGCCAACGTCCTGACTTTC.

The chain joins TRBV6-8 to TRBJ2-1, with D maybe TRBD1 (6 bases). This CDR3 contains 12 residues. In germline, CDR1 is MNHGY, CDR2 SAAAGT. Trimming removed 8 bases at V and 8 bases at J, with 13 bases between. CDR3 sequence: CASVGTTHEQFF. The CDR3 region has the DNA TGTGCCAGCGTGGGGACAACCCATGAGCAGTTCTTC.

This sequence joins TRBV9 and TRBJ1-3; unclear D gene. The CDR3 is made up of 16 amino acids. Trimming removed 0 bases from V and 4 bases from J, with 14 bases in between. The germline V gene encodes CDR1 SGDLS and CDR2 YYNGEE. The CDR3 is CASSVEEGEPGNTIYF. In DNA form, the CDR3 reads TGTGCCAGCAGCGTAGAGGAGGGAGAACCAGGAAACACCATATATTTT.

The chain recombines TRBV15 with TRBJ2-7; D is uncertain. There are 15 residues in the CDR3. Trimming took 0 bases from V and 4 from J, leaving 13 bases between them. Germline-derived CDR1 and CDR2 are LNHNV and YYDKDF (reference sequence). This CDR3 reads CATSRDITGFYEQYV. CDR3 coding DNA: TGTGCCACCAGCAGAGATATAACCGGATTTTACGAGCAGTACGTC.

Concerning this clonotype: A much more abundant neighbour one base away suggests this may be a read error. V is TRBV7-6 and J is TRBJ2-1; perhaps TRBD2 as D (6 bases). CDR1 is SGHVS and CDR2 is FNYEAQ in the germline V gene. The CDR3 has 17 amino acids. V lost 0 bases, J lost 3 bases, and 15 bases lay in between. Here the CDR3 reads CASSLAKERANYNEQFF. As DNA, the CDR3 is TGTGCCAGCAGCTTAGCGAAAGAGCGGGCTAACTACAATGAGCAGTTCTTC.

There are a few counts of this clonotype. This chain connects TRBV10-2 to TRBJ1-2, with 10 bases fitting TRBD1. V dropped 7 bases and J dropped 6; count of bases not matched to a gene: 11. This CDR3 is 15 amino acids long. Germline V gives CDR1 WSHSY, CDR2 SAAADI. CDR3 in amino acids: CASIGRDRGSDGYTF. CDR3 sequence (DNA): TGCGCCAGCATCGGGCGGGACAGGGGCTCTGATGGCTACACCTTC.

At least ten counts were recorded for this clonotype. V usage is TRBV6-2 or TRBV6-3 and J usage is TRBJ1-3; a weak D match, TRBD1 (6 bases). This CDR3 contains 15 residues. Trimming took 6 bases from V and 0 from J, leaving 12 bases between them. The germline CDR1 and CDR2 sequences are MNHEY and SVGEGT. CDR3 coding DNA: TGTGCCAGCAGGCCAGGGACAACCTCTGGAAACACCATATATTTT. It yields the protein CASRPGTTSGNTIYF.

This clonotype was seen only a few times. The chain has TRBV7-6 and TRBJ2-7; D not resolved. Trimming removed 5 bases from V and 4 bases from J, with 12 bases in between. The CDR3 length is 13 residues. Germline values: CDR1 SGHVS, CDR2 FNYEAQ. The CDR3 coding sequence is TGTGCCAGCAGCCCCGGTCACCCTTACGAGCAGTACGTC. This gives the protein CASSPGHPYEQYV.

Concerning this clonotype: At one end the junction does not follow the germline gene, possibly because of a read error. The CDR3 reads CVSSDIQGPEETQYF. DNA for the CDR3: TGTGTCAGCAGCGACATCCAGGGGCCGGAGGAGACCCAGTACTTC. The chain employs TRBV7-4 and TRBJ2-5; D may be TRBD1 (6 bases). The germline V gene has CDR1 SGHVT and CDR2 SQSDAQ. CDR3 length: 15 residues.